This TCR beta chain comes out of a study of tumor-infiltrating lymphocytes in primary liver carcinoma. For the study at large: Between roughly 4 and 11 cm across, the tumors were all of stage T1-T3 N0M0.

The template, approximately 500 ng total RNA, yielded TCR beta cDNA made with a constant-region primer. TCR beta libraries came from three nested multiplex PCR rounds using slightly modified ARM-PCR. Two initial PCR rounds of about 11 cycles each paired TRBV1-TRBV30 forward primers with a C-beta reverse primer. TCRdb reanalysed the multiplex PCR reads using MiXCR and keeps one entry per CDR3 protein. The data show 330,000 or so distinct CDR3 sequences, about 65% seen once. The CDR3 covers 14 residues. Per the germline V gene, CDR1 is MDHEN and CDR2 is SYDVKM. Points from the study as a whole: Owing to bulk unsorted samples, no comparison was made between CD4+ and CD8+ repertoires. Tumors had a significantly higher top-250-clone fraction than blood (p = 0.039). Tumor-adjacent and tumor-blood pairs shared a smaller degree of overlap than tumor region pairs.

Notes on this clonotype: Antigen specificity is unknown. The junction departs from germline at one end; a sequencing error may be responsible.

Germline DNA was extracted alongside blood RNA, which was obtained from unsorted whole blood. The sequenced sample consisted of peripheral blood. This TCR derives from a man between 35 and 55 years old with primary liver carcinoma and hepatitis B virus infection. This rearrangement joins TRBV28 to TRBJ2-7; D is ambiguous. CDR3 in DNA: TGTGTCAGCAGTTTATACGCAAACACCTACGAGCAGTACTTC. Protein sequence: CVSSLYANTYEQYF.